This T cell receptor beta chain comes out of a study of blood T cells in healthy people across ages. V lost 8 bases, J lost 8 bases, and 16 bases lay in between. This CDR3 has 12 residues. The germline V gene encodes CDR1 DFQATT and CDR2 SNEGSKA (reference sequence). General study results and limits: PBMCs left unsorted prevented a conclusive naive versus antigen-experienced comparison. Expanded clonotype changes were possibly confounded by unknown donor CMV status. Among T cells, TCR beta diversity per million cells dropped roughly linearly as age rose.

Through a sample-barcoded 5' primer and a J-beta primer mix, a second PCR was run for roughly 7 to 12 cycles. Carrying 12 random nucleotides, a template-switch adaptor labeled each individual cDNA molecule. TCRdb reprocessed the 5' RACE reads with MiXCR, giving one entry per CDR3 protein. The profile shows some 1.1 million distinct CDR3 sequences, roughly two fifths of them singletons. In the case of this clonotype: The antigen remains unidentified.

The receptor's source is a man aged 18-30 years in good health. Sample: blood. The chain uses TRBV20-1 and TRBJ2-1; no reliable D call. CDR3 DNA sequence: TGCAGTTCCTTAGGGCAGAACGATGAGCAGTTCTTC. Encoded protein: CSSLGQNDEQFF.